The rows below give T cell receptor beta chains drawn from one sample of a study of CD8 T cells in Susac syndrome. TCRdb redid the calling of the immunoSEQ multiplex PCR reads with MiXCR, one entry per CDR3 protein. The sample contains about 180,000 distinct CDR3 sequences, 95% of which appear only once. Sequenced input: CD4+ T cells from PBMCs. The receptors stem from a human donor with multiple sclerosis. CDR3s include the opening cysteine and the closing phenylalanine or tryptophan. Each record gives: clone size, V gene, D gene, J gene, CDR3 protein, CDR3 DNA. The D gene is left open where the match is weak. The listing skips clone size in some rows; elsewhere it reads once, few, many or a size class.

size: few; V: TRBV12-3/TRBV12-4; D: .; J: TRBJ2-7; CDR3: CASSFERGYEQYF; DNA: TGTGCCAGCAGTTTTGAAAGGGGCTACGAGCAGTACTTC
size: .; V: TRBV7-9; D: .; J: TRBJ1-1; CDR3: CASSLMGGFDTEAFF; DNA: TGTGCCAGCAGCTTAATGGGGGGGTTTGACACTGAAGCTTTCTTT
size: .; V: TRBV29-1; D: .; J: TRBJ1-2; CDR3: CSVVREGGYTF; DNA: TGCAGCGTGGTCAGGGAAGGCGGCTACACCTTC
size: .; V: TRBV30; D: .; J: TRBJ2-2; CDR3: CAWSGSGSGELFF; DNA: TGTGCCTGGAGTGGCTCAGGGTCCGGGGAGCTGTTTTTT
size: .; V: TRBV20-1; D: TRBD2; J: TRBJ2-7; CDR3: CSARGPSGRSYEQYF; DNA: TGCAGTGCTAGAGGACCTAGCGGTCGCTCCTACGAGCAGTACTTC
size: .; V: TRBV20-1; D: .; J: TRBJ2-5; CDR3: CSARDGAVSQETQYF; DNA: TGCAGTGCTAGGGACGGGGCGGTTTCCCAAGAGACCCAGTACTTC
size: .; V: TRBV5-1; D: TRBD1; J: TRBJ2-3; CDR3: CASSTLTGMGRTQYF; DNA: TGCGCCAGCAGCACGTTGACAGGGATGGGACGTACGCAGTATTTT
size: .; V: TRBV7-2; D: .; J: TRBJ1-6; CDR3: CASSLMFSANNSPLHF; DNA: TGTGCCAGCAGCTTGATGTTCAGCGCTAATAATTCACCCCTCCACTTT
size: .; V: TRBV7-2; D: .; J: TRBJ2-1; CDR3: CARQLSNEQFF; DNA: TGTGCCAGACAACTAAGTAATGAGCAGTTCTTC
size: once; V: TRBV11-1; D: TRBD1; J: TRBJ2-5; CDR3: CASSTITGGAWKTQYF; DNA: TGTGCCAGCAGCACGATCACAGGGGGCGCCTGGAAGACCCAGTACTTC
size: once; V: TRBV7-3; D: .; J: TRBJ2-5; CDR3: CASSRGQPYQETQYF; DNA: TGTGCCAGCAGCCGAGGACAGCCGTACCAAGAGACCCAGTACTTC
size: .; V: TRBV4-2; D: .; J: TRBJ1-2; CDR3: CASSQEGTTNYGYTF; DNA: TGTGCCAGCAGCCAAGAAGGGACAACCAACTATGGCTACACCTTC
size: .; V: TRBV30; D: .; J: TRBJ1-6; CDR3: CAWSMDTNNSPLHF; DNA: TGTGCCTGGAGTATGGACACTAATAATTCACCCCTCCACTTT
size: .; V: TRBV3-1; D: .; J: TRBJ2-5; CDR3: CASSQWTFQYF; DNA: TGTGCCAGCAGCCAATGGACCTTTCAGTACTTC
size: .; V: TRBV15; D: .; J: TRBJ1-5; CDR3: CATSQDGGGNQPQHF; DNA: TGTGCCACCAGCCAGGATGGGGGGGGGAATCAGCCCCAGCATTTT
size: .; V: TRBV5-1; D: .; J: TRBJ2-2; CDR3: CASSLMGYTGELFF; DNA: TGCGCCAGCAGCTTGATGGGTTACACCGGGGAGCTGTTTTTT
size: .; V: TRBV29-1; D: .; J: TRBJ2-1; CDR3: CSVDQYNEQFF; DNA: TGCAGCGTTGACCAATACAATGAGCAGTTCTTC
size: .; V: TRBV7-9; D: .; J: TRBJ2-3; CDR3: CASSARGGRNAADTQYF; DNA: TGTGCCAGCAGCGCCAGGGGGGGGCGAAACGCTGCAGATACGCAGTATTTT
size: .; V: TRBV30; D: .; J: TRBJ1-2; CDR3: CAWSPLLGGYTF; DNA: TGTGCCTGGAGTCCACTACTCGGCGGCTACACCTTC
size: .; V: TRBV12-3/TRBV12-4; D: .; J: TRBJ2-7; CDR3: CASSLDGGRGFEQYF; DNA: TGTGCCAGCAGTTTAGACGGGGGTCGGGGTTTCGAGCAGTACTTC
size: .; V: TRBV4-1; D: .; J: TRBJ2-5; CDR3: CASSQVSTQETQYF; DNA: TGCGCCAGCAGCCAAGTATCGACTCAAGAGACCCAGTACTTC
size: .; V: TRBV7-2; D: TRBD1; J: TRBJ2-3; CDR3: CASSLMGQSTDTQYF; DNA: TGTGCCAGCAGCTTAATGGGACAGAGCACAGATACGCAGTATTTT
size: .; V: TRBV29-1; D: .; J: TRBJ2-5; CDR3: CSAGREETQYF; DNA: TGCAGCGCCGGACGTGAAGAGACCCAGTACTTC
size: .; V: TRBV7-9; D: TRBD1; J: TRBJ2-1; CDR3: CASSFGTGGNEQFF; DNA: TGTGCCAGCAGCTTCGGGACAGGGGGAAATGAGCAGTTCTTC
size: .; V: TRBV7-9; D: .; J: TRBJ1-2; CDR3: CASSLIETGYTF; DNA: TGTGCCAGCAGCTTAATTGAAACTGGCTACACCTTC
size: .; V: TRBV19; D: .; J: TRBJ1-2; CDR3: CASSTSGPLDYGYTF; DNA: TGTGCCAGTAGTACGTCGGGACCGCTTGACTATGGCTACACCTTC
size: .; V: TRBV2; D: .; J: TRBJ2-1; CDR3: CASSEGRVNEQFF; DNA: TGTGCCAGCAGTGAAGGACGGGTCAATGAGCAGTTCTTC
size: .; V: TRBV20-1; D: .; J: TRBJ1-2; CDR3: CSAVTGGWGYTF; DNA: TGCAGTGCTGTTACCGGGGGCTGGGGCTACACCTTC
size: .; V: TRBV30; D: TRBD1; J: TRBJ1-4; CDR3: CGTETRANEKLFF; DNA: TGCGGGACAGAAACTCGGGCTAATGAAAAACTGTTTTTT
size: .; V: TRBV20-1; D: TRBD2; J: TRBJ2-1; CDR3: CRAQGLAGVSYNEQFF; DNA: TGCAGGGCCCAGGGTCTAGCGGGGGTCTCCTACAATGAGCAGTTCTTC
size: .; V: TRBV3-1; D: .; J: TRBJ2-3; CDR3: CASSPKFRRLKGSSTDTQYF; DNA: TGTGCCAGCAGCCCCAAATTTCGAAGATTGAAAGGGTCTAGCACAGATACGCAGTATTTT
size: .; V: TRBV6-2/TRBV6-3; D: .; J: TRBJ1-6; CDR3: CASSYSGGVGPLHF; DNA: TGTGCCAGCAGTTACTCGGGAGGCGTCGGTCCCCTCCACTTT
size: .; V: TRBV27; D: .; J: TRBJ2-7; CDR3: CASSETSYRAYEQYF; DNA: TGTGCCAGCAGTGAAACTAGCTACAGGGCCTACGAGCAGTACTTC
size: .; V: TRBV30; D: .; J: TRBJ1-1; CDR3: CACQQTGDTEAFF; DNA: TGTGCCTGCCAACAGACGGGGGACACTGAAGCTTTCTTT
size: .; V: TRBV20-1; D: .; J: TRBJ1-5; CDR3: CSAIQGQGPQHF; DNA: TGCAGTGCTATCCAGGGGCAGGGGCCCCAGCATTTT
size: .; V: TRBV6-6; D: TRBD1; J: TRBJ1-1; CDR3: CASSSQTGVEAFF; DNA: TGTGCCAGCAGTTCCCAGACAGGGGTTGAAGCTTTCTTT
size: .; V: TRBV20-1; D: .; J: TRBJ2-7; CDR3: CSASGRYEQYF; DNA: TGCAGTGCTAGTGGGCGCTACGAGCAGTACTTC
size: .; V: TRBV29-1; D: TRBD1; J: TRBJ2-7; CDR3: CSVASGGPGGEQYF; DNA: TGCAGCGTTGCCTCAGGGGGCCCTGGCGGCGAGCAGTACTTC
size: .; V: TRBV9; D: .; J: TRBJ2-3; CDR3: CASSVDPTTPIRTDTQYF; DNA: TGTGCCAGCAGCGTAGATCCCACCACACCAATACGCACAGATACGCAGTATTTT
size: .; V: TRBV5-1; D: .; J: TRBJ1-5; CDR3: CASSSTPGTWPGGNQPQHF; DNA: TGCGCCAGCAGCTCTACTCCCGGGACGTGGCCTGGAGGCAATCAGCCCCAGCATTTT
size: .; V: TRBV30; D: .; J: TRBJ2-7; CDR3: CAWTPQGLYEQYF; DNA: TGTGCCTGGACCCCCCAGGGGCTCTACGAGCAGTACTTC
size: .; V: TRBV11-3; D: .; J: TRBJ1-1; CDR3: CASSWANTEAFF; DNA: TGTGCCAGCAGCTGGGCGAACACTGAAGCTTTCTTT
size: .; V: TRBV12-3/TRBV12-4; D: .; J: TRBJ1-2; CDR3: CASSRRGIYGYTF; DNA: TGTGCCAGCAGTCGCAGGGGCATCTATGGCTACACCTTC
size: .; V: TRBV9; D: .; J: TRBJ2-3; CDR3: CASSPQGQSDTQYF; DNA: TGTGCCAGCAGCCCTCAGGGGCAGTCGGATACGCAGTATTTT
size: .; V: TRBV5-1; D: .; J: TRBJ2-3; CDR3: CASSDYPDTQYF; DNA: TGCGCCAGCAGCGACTACCCAGATACGCAGTATTTT
size: .; V: TRBV3-1; D: TRBD1; J: TRBJ2-7; CDR3: CASSQVPGGVYEQYF; DNA: TGTGCCAGCAGCCAAGTTCCAGGGGGTGTGTACGAGCAGTACTTC
size: .; V: TRBV28; D: TRBD1; J: TRBJ2-7; CDR3: CASSPGQGIHYEQYF; DNA: TGTGCCAGCAGTCCTGGACAGGGGATTCACTACGAGCAGTACTTC
size: .; V: TRBV6-2/TRBV6-3; D: .; J: TRBJ1-5; CDR3: CASSPHLAGGNQPQHF; DNA: TGTGCCAGCAGTCCCCATTTGGCGGGGGGCAATCAGCCCCAGCATTTT
size: .; V: TRBV30; D: .; J: TRBJ1-6; CDR3: CAALGLSYNSPLHF; DNA: TGTGCCGCCCTAGGGCTCTCCTATAATTCACCCCTCCACTTT
size: .; V: TRBV2; D: .; J: TRBJ1-5; CDR3: CASKRGSRGSNQPQHF; DNA: TGTGCCAGCAAGAGAGGGAGCCGAGGGAGCAATCAGCCCCAGCATTTT
size: .; V: TRBV7-9; D: .; J: TRBJ2-1; CDR3: CASSLRPQGIVLYNEQFF; DNA: TGTGCCAGCAGCCTCCGCCCTCAGGGCATAGTATTGTACAATGAGCAGTTCTTC
size: .; V: TRBV6-5; D: .; J: TRBJ2-7; CDR3: CASRRDRSVYEQYF; DNA: TGTGCCAGCAGACGAGACAGATCGGTCTACGAGCAGTACTTC
size: .; V: TRBV12-3/TRBV12-4; D: .; J: TRBJ1-6; CDR3: CASGPNFSPLHF; DNA: TGTGCCAGCGGCCCGAATTTTTCACCCCTCCACTTT
size: .; V: TRBV29-1; D: TRBD2; J: TRBJ2-1; CDR3: CSVATSGGASEQFF; DNA: TGCAGCGTGGCCACTAGCGGGGGGGCCTCTGAGCAGTTCTTC
size: .; V: TRBV28; D: .; J: TRBJ1-5; CDR3: CASSPPNRPQHF; DNA: TGTGCCAGCAGTCCGCCCAATCGGCCCCAGCATTTT